This T cell receptor beta chain emerged from a study of T cells after yellow fever vaccination. The CDR3 consists of 15 residues. The ends were cut back, 1 base at V and 3 bases at J, with 9 bases in the middle. The germline V gene has CDR1 SGHTA and CDR2 FQGNSA. The study made its TCR cDNA through 5'RACE template switching. That step introduced a universal primer site along with UMIs. TCRdb redid the calling of the 5' RACE reads with MiXCR, one entry per CDR3 protein. The top ten hold 14% of the sample, which has around 550,000 distinct CDR3 sequences, roughly 21% seen once. The receptor comes from a young man who received the YFV17D yellow fever vaccine. The sequencing used PBMCs, collected 15 days after the yellow fever booster vaccination. The chain uses TRBV7-2 and TRBJ2-2; D possibly corresponds to TRBD2 (5 bases). The CDR3 DNA sequence: TGTGCCAGCAGCTTAGAGCGGTCCTACACCGGGGAGCTGTTTTTT. Amino acid sequence: CASSLERSYTGELFF.